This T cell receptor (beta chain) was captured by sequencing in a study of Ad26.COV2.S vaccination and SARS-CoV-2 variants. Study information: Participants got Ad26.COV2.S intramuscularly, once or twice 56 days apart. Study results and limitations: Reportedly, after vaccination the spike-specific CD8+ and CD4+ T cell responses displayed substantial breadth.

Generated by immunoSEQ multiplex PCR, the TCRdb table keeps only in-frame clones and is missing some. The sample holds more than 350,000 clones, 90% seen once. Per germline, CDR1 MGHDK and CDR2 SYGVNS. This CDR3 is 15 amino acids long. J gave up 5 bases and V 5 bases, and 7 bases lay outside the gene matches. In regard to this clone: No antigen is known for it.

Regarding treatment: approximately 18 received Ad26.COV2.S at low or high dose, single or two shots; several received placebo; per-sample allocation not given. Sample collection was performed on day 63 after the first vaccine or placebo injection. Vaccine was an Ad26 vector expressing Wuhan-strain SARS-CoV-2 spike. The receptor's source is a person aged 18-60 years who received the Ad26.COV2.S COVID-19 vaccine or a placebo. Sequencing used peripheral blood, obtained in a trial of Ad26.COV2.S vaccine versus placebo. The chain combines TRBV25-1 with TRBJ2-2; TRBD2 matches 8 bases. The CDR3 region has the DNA TGTGCCAGCAGTAGGATCGCGGGAGGTACCGGGGAGCTGTTTTTT. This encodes CASSRIAGGTGELFF.